The 16 T cell receptor beta chains listed next were all sequenced from one sample in a study of cytomegalovirus exposure and HLA in healthy donors. 60 Vbeta and 13 Jbeta primers were used in PCR. The protocol was immunoSEQ multiplex PCR, while the TCRdb copy is restricted to in-frame clones and leaves out a portion. The sample shows fewer than 85,000 clones, 78% of them seen only once. The sequenced sample was PBMCs. These receptors were collected from a man younger than 35 in good health and CMV-seropositive.

This chain joins TRBV19 and TRBJ1-4; TRBD1 matches 7 bases. The ends lost 7 bases at V and 8 bases at J; junction bases unmatched: 4. Germline V gene lookup returns CDR1 LNHDA and CDR2 SQIVND (reference sequence). The CDR3 is made up of 12 amino acids. CDR3 loop: CASMAGGEKLFF. CDR3 DNA sequence: TGTGCCAGTATGGCAGGGGGAGAAAAACTGTTTTTT.

The chain uses TRBV13 and TRBJ2-7; D is perhaps TRBD1 (5 bases). Germline assignment: CDR1 PRHDT and CDR2 FYEKMQ (reference sequence). This CDR3 is built from 14 residues. V was shortened by 4 bases and J by 0 bases, with 10 bases between the two germline ends. CDR3 in DNA: TGTGCCAGCAGCTATGACAGCCGCTCCTACGAGCAGTACTTC. This encodes CASSYDSRSYEQYF.

The chain combines TRBV2 with TRBJ2-4, with a weak D call TRBD2 (5 bases). CDR1 and CDR2 from the germline V gene are SNHLY and FYNNEI. The V end was cut by 4 bases, the J end by 3 bases, with 13 bases between. The CDR3 loop spans 15 amino acids. The CDR3 DNA follows: TGTGCCAGCAGTGCCGTATCGGCGGGCAAAAACATTCAGTACTTC. This encodes CASSAVSAGKNIQYF.

The chain couples TRBV28 to TRBJ1-5; perhaps TRBD1 as D (6 bases). Trimming took off 6 bases at V and 11 bases at J, with 20 bases between the two ends. The V gene's germline CDR1 is MDHEN and CDR2 SYDVKM. The CDR3 totals 14 residues. The DNA of the CDR3 is TGTGCCAGCAGCCCTACGGGGGGGGCATTTACCCAGCATTTT. Its translation is CASSPTGGAFTQHF.

The V gene is TRBV29-1, the J gene TRBJ2-5; 12 positions agree with TRBD1. Germline V gene lookup returns CDR1 SQVTM and CDR2 ANQGSEA. Losses at the gene ends were 0 bases for V and 5 bases for J; bases not matched to a gene: 7. The CDR3 sequence is 16 residues long. The CDR3 is CSVEDRGTGGDETQYF. The DNA of the CDR3 is TGCAGCGTTGAAGATCGTGGGACAGGGGGCGATGAGACCCAGTACTTC.

With regard to this clone: One end of the junction fails to match germline, which may point to a read error. The chain has TRBV4-1 and TRBJ1-3; D not certain. There are 12 residues in the CDR3. Per the germline V gene, CDR1 is MGHRA and CDR2 is YSYEKL. The CDR3 DNA follows: TGCGCCAGCAGCCAAGCTGAGGAGCCTCGGAGTTTT. It specifies CASSQAEEPRSF.

V and J are TRBV2 and TRBJ2-5; TRBD1 aligns across 12 bases. The CDR3 runs 13 residues. Germline values: CDR1 SNHLY, CDR2 FYNNEI. V was pared by 9 bases and J by 5 bases, with 4 bases of the junction left unmatched. The CDR3 sequence: CARGTGGLETQYF. CDR3 in DNA: TGTGCCAGGGGGACAGGGGGCCTGGAGACCCAGTACTTC.

V usage is TRBV5-4 and J usage is TRBJ2-3; D might be TRBD2 (5 bases). The CDR3 covers 13 residues. Trimming stripped 0 bases from V and 9 bases from J, with 11 bases between. Germline CDR1 is SGHNT and CDR2 is YYREEE (reference sequence). CDR3 protein: CASSLGSPGTQYF. In DNA, the CDR3 is TGTGCCAGCAGCTTGGGGAGCCCGGGGACGCAGTATTTT.

The CDR3 DNA reads as TGCGCCAGCAGCCATCCGGGACAGGGGTCAACTGAAGCTTTCTTT. Translating gives CASSHPGQGSTEAFF. V usage is TRBV4-1 and J usage is TRBJ1-1; 10 bases line up with TRBD1. Per the germline V gene, CDR1 is MGHRA and CDR2 is YSYEKL. The CDR3 has 15 residues. V dropped 3 bases and J dropped 5; count of bases not matched to a gene: 6.

The sample holds one count of this clone. The chain links TRBV4-2 to TRBJ2-7; perhaps TRBD1 as D (5 bases). The CDR3 consists of 13 residues. Per germline, CDR1 LGHNA and CDR2 YNFKEQ. V lost 2 bases and J lost 9, with 14 bases in between. Here the CDR3 reads CASSQMGPSVQYF. The CDR3 DNA sequence: TGTGCCAGCAGCCAAATGGGGCCATCGGTGCAGTACTTC.

This clone was observed a handful of times. The gene calls are TRBV29-1 and TRBJ2-7; TRBD2 aligns across 8 bases. Germline CDR1 and CDR2: SQVTM and ANQGSEA. V was pared by 6 bases and J by 3 bases, with 7 bases of the junction left unmatched. This CDR3 has 13 amino acids. This chain's CDR3 is CSVRSGSLYEQYF. The DNA for the CDR3 is TGCAGCGTCCGAAGCGGGAGTCTCTACGAGCAGTACTTC.

Written as DNA, the CDR3 is TGTGCCAGCAGCAGGTCATCGACGTACCAAGAGACCCAGTACTTC. Translation gives CASSRSSTYQETQYF. The chain is built from TRBV25-1 and TRBJ2-5; no definite D call. CDR3 length equals 15 residues. The germline V gene has CDR1 MGHDK and CDR2 SYGVNS. The V and J ends lost 6 bases and 0 bases respectively, with 14 bases between them. The variable domain in full, completed from reference TRBV25-1 and TRBJ2-5, reads EADIYQTPRYLVIGTGKKITLECSQTMGHDKMYWYQQDPGMELHLIHYSYGVNSTEKGDLSSESTVSRIRTEHFPLTLESARPSHTSQYLCASSRSSTYQETQYFGPGTRLLVL.

This chain's CDR3 is CASSPTGLETQYF. In nucleotides, the CDR3 is TGTGCCAGCAGCCCTACAGGGTTGGAGACCCAGTACTTC. The V gene is TRBV11-2, the J gene TRBJ2-5, with D tentatively TRBD1 (6 bases). There are 13 residues in the CDR3. V lost 5 bases, J lost 5 bases, and 12 bases lay in between. The germline gives CDR1 SGHAT, CDR2 FQNNGV.

This chain joins TRBV19 and TRBJ1-5, with D perhaps matching TRBD1 (5 bases). There are 12 residues in the CDR3. V was cut by 2 bases and J by 7 bases, with 6 bases left in between. From germline, CDR1 is LNHDA and CDR2 SQIVND (reference sequence). The CDR3 DNA is TGTGCCAGTAGTATACAGGGACAGCCCCAGCATTTT. It yields the protein CASSIQGQPQHF.

This sequence joins TRBV27 and TRBJ2-1; maybe TRBD2 (6 bases). Germline lookup yields CDR1 MNHEY and CDR2 SMNVEV (reference sequence). This CDR3 comprises 12 residues. V lost 5 bases and J lost 8, with 10 bases in between. The CDR3 is CASSKRLDEQFF. As DNA, the CDR3 is TGTGCCAGCAGTAAACGACTAGATGAGCAGTTCTTC.

CDR3 loop: CASSPLPSFYQPQHF. CDR3 DNA sequence: TGCGCCAGCAGCCCCCTCCCCAGTTTCTATCAGCCCCAGCATTTT. The V gene is TRBV10-2, the J gene TRBJ1-5; D ambiguous. The CDR3 consists of 15 residues. Germline V gene sequence: CDR1 WSHSY, CDR2 SAAADI. The ends were cut back, 6 bases at V and 5 bases at J, with 17 bases in the middle.